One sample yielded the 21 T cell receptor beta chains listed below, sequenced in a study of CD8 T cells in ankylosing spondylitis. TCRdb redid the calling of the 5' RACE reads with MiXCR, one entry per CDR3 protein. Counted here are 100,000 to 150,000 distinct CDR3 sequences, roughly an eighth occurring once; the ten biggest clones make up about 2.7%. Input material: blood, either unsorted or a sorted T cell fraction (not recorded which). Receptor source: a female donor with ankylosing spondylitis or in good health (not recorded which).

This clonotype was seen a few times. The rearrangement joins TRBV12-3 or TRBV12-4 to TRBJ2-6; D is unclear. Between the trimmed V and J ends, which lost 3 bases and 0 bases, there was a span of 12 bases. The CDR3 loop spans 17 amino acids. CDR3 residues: CASSFKALLSGANVLTF. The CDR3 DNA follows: TGTGCCAGCAGTTTTAAAGCGCTCCTCTCTGGGGCCAACGTCCTGACTTTC.

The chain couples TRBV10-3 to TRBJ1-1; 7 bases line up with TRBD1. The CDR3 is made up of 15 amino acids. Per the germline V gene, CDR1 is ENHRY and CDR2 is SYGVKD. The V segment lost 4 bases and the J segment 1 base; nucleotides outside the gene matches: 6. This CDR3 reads CAISGRQGKNTEAFF. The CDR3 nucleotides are TGTGCCATCAGTGGGCGACAGGGCAAGAACACTGAAGCTTTCTTT.

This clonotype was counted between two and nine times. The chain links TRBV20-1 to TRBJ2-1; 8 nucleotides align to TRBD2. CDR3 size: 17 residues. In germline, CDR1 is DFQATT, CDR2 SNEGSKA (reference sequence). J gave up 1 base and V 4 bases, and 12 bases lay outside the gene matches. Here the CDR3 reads CSATTPPGLGSYNEQFF. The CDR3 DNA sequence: TGCAGTGCTACGACTCCACCGGGACTAGGGTCCTACAATGAGCAGTTCTTC.

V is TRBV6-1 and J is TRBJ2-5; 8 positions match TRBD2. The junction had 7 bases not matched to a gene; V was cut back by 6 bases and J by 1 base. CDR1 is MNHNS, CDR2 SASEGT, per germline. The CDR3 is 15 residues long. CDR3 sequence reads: CASSPYAGGQETQYF. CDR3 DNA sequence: TGTGCCAGCAGCCCCTACGCGGGGGGCCAAGAGACCCAGTACTTC.

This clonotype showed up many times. CDR3 bases: TGCAGCGTTGCGCAGGGTCCCTATAATTCACCCCTCCACTTT. It specifies CSVAQGPYNSPLHF. The rearrangement uses TRBV29-1 and TRBJ1-6, with D perhaps matching TRBD1 (5 bases). CDR3 length: 14 amino acids. Trimming pared 4 bases from V and 2 bases from J, leaving 9 bases between. CDR1 is SQVTM, CDR2 ANQGSEA, per germline.

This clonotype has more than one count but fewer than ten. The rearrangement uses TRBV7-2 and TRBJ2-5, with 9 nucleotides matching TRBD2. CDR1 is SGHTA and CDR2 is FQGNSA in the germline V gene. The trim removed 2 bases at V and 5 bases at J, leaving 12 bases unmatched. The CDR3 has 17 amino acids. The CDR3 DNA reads TGTGCCAGCAGCTTAAGTCGTTCGGGCGGGGGGGCGGAGACCCAGTACTTC. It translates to CASSLSRSGGGAETQYF.

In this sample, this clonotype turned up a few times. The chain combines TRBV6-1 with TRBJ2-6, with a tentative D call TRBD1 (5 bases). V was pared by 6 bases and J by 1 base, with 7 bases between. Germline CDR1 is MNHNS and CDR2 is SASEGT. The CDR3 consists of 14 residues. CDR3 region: CASSRQSGANVLTF. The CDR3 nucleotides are TGTGCCAGCAGCCGACAGTCTGGGGCCAACGTCCTGACTTTC.

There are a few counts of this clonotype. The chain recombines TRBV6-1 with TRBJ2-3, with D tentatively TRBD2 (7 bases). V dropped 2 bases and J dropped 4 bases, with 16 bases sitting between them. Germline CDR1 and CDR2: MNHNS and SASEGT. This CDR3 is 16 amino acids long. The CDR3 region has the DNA TGTGCCAGCAGTGAAATCGGGGGGAAGGGGGCAGATACGCAGTATTTT. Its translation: CASSEIGGKGADTQYF.

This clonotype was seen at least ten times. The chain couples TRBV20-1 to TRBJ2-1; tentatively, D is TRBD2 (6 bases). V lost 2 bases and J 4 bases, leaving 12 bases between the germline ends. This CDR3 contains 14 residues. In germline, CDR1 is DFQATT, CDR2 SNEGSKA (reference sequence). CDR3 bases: TGCAGTGCTAGATCGCGGGACCTGTACAATGAGCAGTTCTTC. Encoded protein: CSARSRDLYNEQFF.

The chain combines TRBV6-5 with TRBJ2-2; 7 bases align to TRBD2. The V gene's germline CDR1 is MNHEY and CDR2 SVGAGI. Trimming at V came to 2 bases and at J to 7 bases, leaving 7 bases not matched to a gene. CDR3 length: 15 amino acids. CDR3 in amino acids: CASSYVRELSGELFF. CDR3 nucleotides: TGTGCCAGCAGTTACGTGCGGGAGTTGAGCGGGGAGCTGTTTTTT.

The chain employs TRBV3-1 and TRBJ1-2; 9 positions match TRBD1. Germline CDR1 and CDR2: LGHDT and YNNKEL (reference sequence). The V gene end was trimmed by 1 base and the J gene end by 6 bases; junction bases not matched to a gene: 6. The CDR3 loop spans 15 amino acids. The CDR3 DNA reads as TGTGCCAGCAGCCAAGGTGGGGGACAGGGCCATGGCTACACCTTC. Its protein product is CASSQGGGQGHGYTF.

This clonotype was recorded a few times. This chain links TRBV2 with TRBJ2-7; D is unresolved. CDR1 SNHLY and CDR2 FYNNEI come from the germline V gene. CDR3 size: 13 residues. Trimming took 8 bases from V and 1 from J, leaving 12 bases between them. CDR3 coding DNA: TGTGCCAGCTCGCCCTCCAGGTCCTACGAGCAGTACTTC. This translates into CASSPSRSYEQYF.

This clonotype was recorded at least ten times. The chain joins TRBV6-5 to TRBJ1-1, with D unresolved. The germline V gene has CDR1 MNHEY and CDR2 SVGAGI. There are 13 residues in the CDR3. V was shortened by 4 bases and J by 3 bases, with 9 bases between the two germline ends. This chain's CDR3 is CASSWQRDTEAFF. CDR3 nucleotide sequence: TGTGCCAGCAGTTGGCAGCGGGACACTGAAGCTTTCTTT.

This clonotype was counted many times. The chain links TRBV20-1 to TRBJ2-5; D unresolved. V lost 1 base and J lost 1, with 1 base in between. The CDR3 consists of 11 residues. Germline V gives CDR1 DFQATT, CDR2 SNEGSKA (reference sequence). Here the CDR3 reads CSARVQETQYF. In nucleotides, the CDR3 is TGCAGTGCTAGAGTCCAAGAGACCCAGTACTTC.

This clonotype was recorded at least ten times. CDR3 nucleotides: TGTGCCAGCAGATGGGCAGGAAGCTCCTACAATGAGCAGTTCTTC. Translated, it gives CASRWAGSSYNEQFF. The chain recombines TRBV2 with TRBJ2-1; D is undetermined. V was cut by 6 bases and J by 0 bases, with 12 bases left in between. Per germline, CDR1 SNHLY and CDR2 FYNNEI. The CDR3 is made up of 15 amino acids.

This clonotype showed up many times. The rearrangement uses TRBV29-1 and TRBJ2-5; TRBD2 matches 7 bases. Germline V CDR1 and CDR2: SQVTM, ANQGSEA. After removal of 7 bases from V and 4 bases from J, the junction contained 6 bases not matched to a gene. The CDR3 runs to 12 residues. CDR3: CSASGGLETQYF. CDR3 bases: TGCAGCGCTTCGGGGGGTCTAGAGACCCAGTACTTC.

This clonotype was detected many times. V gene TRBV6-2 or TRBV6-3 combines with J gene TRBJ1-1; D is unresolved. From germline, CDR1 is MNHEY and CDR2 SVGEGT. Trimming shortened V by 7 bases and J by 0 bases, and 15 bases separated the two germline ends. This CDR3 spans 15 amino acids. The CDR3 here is CASTGRAILNTEAFF. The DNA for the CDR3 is TGTGCCAGCACGGGCCGCGCAATACTGAACACTGAAGCTTTCTTT.

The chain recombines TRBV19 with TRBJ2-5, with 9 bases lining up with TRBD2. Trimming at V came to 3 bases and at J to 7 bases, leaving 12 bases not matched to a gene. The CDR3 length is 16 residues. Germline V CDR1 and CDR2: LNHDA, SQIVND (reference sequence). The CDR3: CASSILVTSGKGTQYF. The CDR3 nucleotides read TGTGCCAGTAGTATTCTTGTGACTAGCGGTAAAGGGACCCAGTACTTC. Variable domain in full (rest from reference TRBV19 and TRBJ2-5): DGGITQSPKYLFRKEGQNVTLSCEQNLNHDAMYWYRQDPGQGLRLIYYSQIVNDFQKGDIAEGYSVSREKKESFPLTVTSAQKNPTAFYLCASSILVTSGKGTQYFGPGTRLLVL.

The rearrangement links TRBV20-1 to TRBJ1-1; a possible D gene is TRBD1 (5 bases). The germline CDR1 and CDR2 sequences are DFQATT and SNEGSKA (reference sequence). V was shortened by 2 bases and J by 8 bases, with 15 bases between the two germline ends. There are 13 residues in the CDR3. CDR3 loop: CSARPSGRNEAFF. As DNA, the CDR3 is TGCAGTGCTAGACCTTCAGGGCGCAACGAAGCTTTCTTT.

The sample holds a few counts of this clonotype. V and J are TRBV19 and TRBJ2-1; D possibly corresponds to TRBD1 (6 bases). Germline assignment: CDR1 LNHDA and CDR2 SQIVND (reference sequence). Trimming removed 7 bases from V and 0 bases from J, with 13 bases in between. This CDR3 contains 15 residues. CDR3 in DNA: TGTGCCAGTACCCTGGACAGCTCCTCCTACAATGAGCAGTTCTTC. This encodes CASTLDSSSYNEQFF.

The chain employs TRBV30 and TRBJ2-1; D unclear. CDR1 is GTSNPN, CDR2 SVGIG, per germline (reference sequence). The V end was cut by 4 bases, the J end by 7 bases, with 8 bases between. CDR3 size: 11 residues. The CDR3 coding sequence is TGTGCCTGGATCCCCCGGAATGAGCAGTTCTTC. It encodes CAWIPRNEQFF.